This T cell receptor beta chain stems from a study of monozygotic twins with inflammatory bowel disease. Findings of the study overall: TCRbeta diversity (inverse Simpson) was lower in IBD patients than in healthy co-twins.

A word on this clonotype: Antigen specificity is unknown.

The CDR3 extends over 16 amino acids. The germline V gene has CDR1 SGHTA and CDR2 FQGTGA. The template-switching step introduced UMIs that carried a 6-nucleotide sample barcode. TCRalpha along with TCRbeta cDNA was subjected to two nested PCRs lasting approximately 16 and 10 cycles. Following a re-call of the 5' RACE reads, TCRdb has one entry per CDR3 protein and lacks DNA. The sample table sets out just over 300,000 distinct CDR3 sequences. The V call is TRBV7-3, the J call TRBJ2-7; with no DNA, the TCRdb D assignment of TRBD1 cannot be verified. Sequenced: blood. The source of this sequence is a human donor with ulcerative colitis or Crohn's disease, or a healthy co-twin of an affected twin (not recorded which). The CDR3 is CASSLGGGVSSYEQYF. The full variable domain, rest sourced from reference TRBV7-3 and TRBJ2-7, is GAGVSQTPSNKVTEKGKYVELRCDPISGHTALYWYRQSLGQGPEFLIYFQGTGAADDSGLPNDRFFAVRPEGSVSTLKIQRTERGDSAVYLCASSLGGGVSSYEQYFGPGTRLTVT.